The entry below describes one TCR beta chain. Its antigen is not identified. Blood PBMC samples: pre-vaccination, two weeks post third vaccination, and at tumor progression. There are 14 residues in the CDR3. Trimming removed 2 bases at V and 4 bases at J, with 12 bases between. Per the germline V gene, CDR1 is SGDLS and CDR2 is YYNGEE. Up to 2 ug genomic DNA was used for TCRB CDR3 amplification. The assay was immunoSEQ multiplex PCR, and TCRdb's table has in-frame clones only and misses some. The sample lists 93,000 or so clones, 75% to 85% occurring once. The sample is drawn from a study of glioma-infiltrating T cells after dendritic cell vaccination. Study-wide results and caveats: No direct clonality-survival link was found; a diverse polyclonal response may matter. The cohort had few patients with full blood and tumor sets.

The chain has TRBV9 and TRBJ2-5; D possibly corresponds to TRBD1 (5 bases). The origin of this receptor is a human donor with glioblastoma. The source was blood, collected before dendritic cell vaccination. The CDR3 DNA is TGTGCCAGCAGCGTGCAGGGTAGGCTAGAGACCCAGTACTTC. This translates into CASSVQGRLETQYF.